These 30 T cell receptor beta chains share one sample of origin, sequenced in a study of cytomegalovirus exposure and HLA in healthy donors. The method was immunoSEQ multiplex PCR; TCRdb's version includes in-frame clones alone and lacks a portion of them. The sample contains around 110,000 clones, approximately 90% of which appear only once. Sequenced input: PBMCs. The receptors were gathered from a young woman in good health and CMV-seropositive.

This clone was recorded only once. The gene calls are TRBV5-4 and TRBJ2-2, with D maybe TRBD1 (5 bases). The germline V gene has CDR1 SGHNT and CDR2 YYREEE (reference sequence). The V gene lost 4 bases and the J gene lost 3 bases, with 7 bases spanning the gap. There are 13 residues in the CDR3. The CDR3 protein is CASSDRDTGELFF. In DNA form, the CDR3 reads TGTGCCAGCAGCGACAGAGACACCGGGGAGCTGTTTTTT.

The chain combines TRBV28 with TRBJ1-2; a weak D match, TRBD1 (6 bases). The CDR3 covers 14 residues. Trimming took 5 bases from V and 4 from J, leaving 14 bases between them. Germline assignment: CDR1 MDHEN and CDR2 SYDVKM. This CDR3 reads CASSLQTGFYGYTF. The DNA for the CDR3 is TGTGCCAGCAGTCTCCAGACAGGTTTCTATGGCTACACCTTC.

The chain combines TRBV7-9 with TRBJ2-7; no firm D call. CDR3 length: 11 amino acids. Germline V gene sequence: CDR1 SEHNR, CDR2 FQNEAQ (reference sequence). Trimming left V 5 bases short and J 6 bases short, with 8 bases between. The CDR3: CASSDSLEQYF. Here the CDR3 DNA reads TGTGCCAGCAGCGACTCCCTCGAGCAGTACTTC. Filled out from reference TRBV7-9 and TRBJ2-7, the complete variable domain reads DTGVSQNPRHKITKRGQNVTFRCDPISEHNRLYWYRQTLGQGPEFLTYFQNEAQLEKSRLLSDRFSAERPKGSFSTLEIQRTEQGDSAMYLCASSDSLEQYFGPGTRLTVT.

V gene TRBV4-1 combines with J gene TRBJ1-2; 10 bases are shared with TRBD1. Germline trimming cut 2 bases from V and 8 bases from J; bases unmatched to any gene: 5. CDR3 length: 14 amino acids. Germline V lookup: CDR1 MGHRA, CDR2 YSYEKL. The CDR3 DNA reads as TGCGCCAGCAGCCAACCCGGGACAGGGGACGGCTACACCTTC. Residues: CASSQPGTGDGYTF.

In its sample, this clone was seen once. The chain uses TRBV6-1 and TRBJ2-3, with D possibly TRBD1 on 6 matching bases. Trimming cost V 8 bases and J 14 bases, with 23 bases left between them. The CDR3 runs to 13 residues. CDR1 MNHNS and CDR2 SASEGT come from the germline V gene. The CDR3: CASDETGHPTSYF. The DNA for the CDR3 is TGTGCCAGCGATGAGACGGGACACCCGACGTCGTATTTT.

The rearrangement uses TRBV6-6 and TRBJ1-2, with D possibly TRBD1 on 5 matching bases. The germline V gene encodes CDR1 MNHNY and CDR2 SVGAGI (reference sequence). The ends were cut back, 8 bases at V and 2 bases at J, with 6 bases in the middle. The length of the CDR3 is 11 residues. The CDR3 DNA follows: TGTGCCAGCTCAGGGAACTATGGCTACACCTTC. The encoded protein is CASSGNYGYTF.

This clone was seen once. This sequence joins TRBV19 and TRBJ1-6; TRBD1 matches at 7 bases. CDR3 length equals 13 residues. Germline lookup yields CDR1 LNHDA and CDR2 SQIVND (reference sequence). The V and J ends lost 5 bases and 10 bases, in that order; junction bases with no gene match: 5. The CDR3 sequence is CASSDTGDSPLHF. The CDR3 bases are TGTGCCAGTAGTGACACAGGGGACTCACCCCTCCACTTT.

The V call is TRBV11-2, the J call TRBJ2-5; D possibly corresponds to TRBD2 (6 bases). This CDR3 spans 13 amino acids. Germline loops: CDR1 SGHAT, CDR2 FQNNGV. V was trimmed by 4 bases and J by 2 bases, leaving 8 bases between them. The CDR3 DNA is TGTGCCAGCAGCTACGGGGGTCAAGAGACCCAGTACTTC. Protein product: CASSYGGQETQYF. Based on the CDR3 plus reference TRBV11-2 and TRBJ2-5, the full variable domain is EAGVAQSPRYKIIEKRQSVAFWCNPISGHATLYWYQQILGQGPKLLIQFQNNGVVDDSQLPKDRFSAERLKGVDSTLKIQPAKLEDSAVYLCASSYGGQETQYFGPGTRLLVL.

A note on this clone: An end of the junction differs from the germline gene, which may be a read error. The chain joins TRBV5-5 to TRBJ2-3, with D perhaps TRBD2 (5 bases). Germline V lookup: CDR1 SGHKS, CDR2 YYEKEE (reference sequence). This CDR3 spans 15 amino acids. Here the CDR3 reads CASSLAHSSTDTLYF. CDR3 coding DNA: TGTGCCAGCAGCTTGGCCCACTCTAGCACAGATACGCTGTATTTT. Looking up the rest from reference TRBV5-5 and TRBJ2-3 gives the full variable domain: DAGVTQSPTHLIKTRGQQVTLRCSPISGHKSVSWYQQVLGQGPQFIFQYYEKEERGRGNFPDRFSARQFPNYSSELNVNALLLGDSALYLCASSLAHSSTDTLYFGPGTRLTVL.

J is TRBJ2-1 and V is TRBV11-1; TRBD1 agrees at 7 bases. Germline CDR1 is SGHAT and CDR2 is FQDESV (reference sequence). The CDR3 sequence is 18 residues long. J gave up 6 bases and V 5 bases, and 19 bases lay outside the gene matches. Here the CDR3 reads CASSPPDRRLLRPNEQFF. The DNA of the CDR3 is TGTGCCAGCAGCCCCCCGGACAGGCGACTTCTCAGGCCCAATGAGCAGTTCTTC.

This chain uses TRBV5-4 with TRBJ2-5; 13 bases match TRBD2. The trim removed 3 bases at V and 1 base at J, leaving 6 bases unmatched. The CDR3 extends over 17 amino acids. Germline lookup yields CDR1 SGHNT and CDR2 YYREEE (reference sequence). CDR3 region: CASSWGTSGNLQETQYF. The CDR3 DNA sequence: TGTGCCAGCAGCTGGGGGACTAGCGGGAACCTCCAAGAGACCCAGTACTTC.

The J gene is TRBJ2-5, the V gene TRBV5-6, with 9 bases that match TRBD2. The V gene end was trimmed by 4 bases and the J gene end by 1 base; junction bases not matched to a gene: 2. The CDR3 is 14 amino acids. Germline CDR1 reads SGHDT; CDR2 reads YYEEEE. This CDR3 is CASSAGGLQETQYF. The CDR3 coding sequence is TGTGCCAGCAGCGCGGGGGGGCTCCAAGAGACCCAGTACTTC.

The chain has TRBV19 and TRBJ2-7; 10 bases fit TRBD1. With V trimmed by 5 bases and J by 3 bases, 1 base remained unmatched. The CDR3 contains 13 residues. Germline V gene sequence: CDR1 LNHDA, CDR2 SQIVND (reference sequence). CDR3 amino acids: CASSDRGLYEQYF. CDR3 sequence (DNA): TGTGCCAGTAGTGACAGGGGGCTCTACGAGCAGTACTTC.

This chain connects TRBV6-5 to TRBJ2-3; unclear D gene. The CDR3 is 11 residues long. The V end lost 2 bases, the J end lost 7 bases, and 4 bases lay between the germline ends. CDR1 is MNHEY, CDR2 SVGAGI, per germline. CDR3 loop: CASSYQNTQYF. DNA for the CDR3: TGTGCCAGCAGTTACCAAAATACGCAGTATTTT.

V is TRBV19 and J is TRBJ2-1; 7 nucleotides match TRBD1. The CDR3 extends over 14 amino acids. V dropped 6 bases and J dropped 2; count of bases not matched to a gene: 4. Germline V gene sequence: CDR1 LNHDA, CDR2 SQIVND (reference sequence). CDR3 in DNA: TGTGCCAGTAGCCTCGGACAGGCCTACAATGAGCAGTTCTTC. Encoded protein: CASSLGQAYNEQFF.

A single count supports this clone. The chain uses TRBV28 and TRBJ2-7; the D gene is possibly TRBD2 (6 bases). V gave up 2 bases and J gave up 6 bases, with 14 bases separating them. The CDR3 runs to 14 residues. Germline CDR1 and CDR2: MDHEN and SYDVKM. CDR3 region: CASSLRTILGEQYF. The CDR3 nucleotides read TGTGCCAGCAGTTTACGGACTATCCTGGGCGAGCAGTACTTC.

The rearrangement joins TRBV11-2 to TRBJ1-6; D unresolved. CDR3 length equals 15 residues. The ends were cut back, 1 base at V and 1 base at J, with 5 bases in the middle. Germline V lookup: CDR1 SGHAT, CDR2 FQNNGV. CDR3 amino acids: CASSLGESYNSPLHF. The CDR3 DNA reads TGTGCCAGCAGCTTAGGAGAGTCCTATAATTCACCCCTCCACTTT.

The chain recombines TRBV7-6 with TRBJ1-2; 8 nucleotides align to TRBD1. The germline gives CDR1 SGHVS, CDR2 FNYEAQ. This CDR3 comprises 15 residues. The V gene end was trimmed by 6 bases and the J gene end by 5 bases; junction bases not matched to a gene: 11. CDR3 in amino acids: CASSPGGSAKYGYTF. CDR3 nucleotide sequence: TGTGCCAGCAGTCCAGGGGGCTCGGCGAAATATGGCTACACCTTC.

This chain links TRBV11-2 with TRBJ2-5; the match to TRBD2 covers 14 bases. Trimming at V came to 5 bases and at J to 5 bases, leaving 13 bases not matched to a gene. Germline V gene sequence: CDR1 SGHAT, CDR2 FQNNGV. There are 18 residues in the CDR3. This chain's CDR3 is CASSLRLAGGRFTETQYF. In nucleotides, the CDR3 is TGTGCCAGCAGCCTACGACTAGCGGGGGGGCGATTCACCGAGACCCAGTACTTC.

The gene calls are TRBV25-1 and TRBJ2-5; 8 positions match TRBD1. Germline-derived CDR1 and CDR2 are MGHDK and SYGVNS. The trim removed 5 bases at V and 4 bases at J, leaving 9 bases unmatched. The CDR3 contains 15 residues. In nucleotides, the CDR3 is TGTGCCAGCAGTACCCTCGGACAGGGTGTAGAGACCCAGTACTTC. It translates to CASSTLGQGVETQYF.

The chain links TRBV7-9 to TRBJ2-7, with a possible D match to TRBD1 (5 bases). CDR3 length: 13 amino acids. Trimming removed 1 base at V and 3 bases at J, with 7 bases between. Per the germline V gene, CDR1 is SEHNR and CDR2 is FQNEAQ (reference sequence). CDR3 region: CASSLGDSYEQYV. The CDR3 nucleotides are TGTGCCAGCAGCTTAGGAGACAGCTACGAGCAGTACGTC.

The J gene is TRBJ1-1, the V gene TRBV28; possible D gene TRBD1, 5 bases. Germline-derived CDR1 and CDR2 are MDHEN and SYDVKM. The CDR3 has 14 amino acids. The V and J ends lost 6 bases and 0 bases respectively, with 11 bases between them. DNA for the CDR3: TGTGCCAGCAGCCCCCCCAGGGTGAACACTGAAGCTTTCTTT. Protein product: CASSPPRVNTEAFF.

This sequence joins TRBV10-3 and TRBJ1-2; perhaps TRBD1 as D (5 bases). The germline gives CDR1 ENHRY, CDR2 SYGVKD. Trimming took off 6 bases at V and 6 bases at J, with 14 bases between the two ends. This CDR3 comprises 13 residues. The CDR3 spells CAISSGPGDGYTF. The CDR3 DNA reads TGTGCCATCAGCTCAGGGCCGGGAGATGGCTACACCTTC.

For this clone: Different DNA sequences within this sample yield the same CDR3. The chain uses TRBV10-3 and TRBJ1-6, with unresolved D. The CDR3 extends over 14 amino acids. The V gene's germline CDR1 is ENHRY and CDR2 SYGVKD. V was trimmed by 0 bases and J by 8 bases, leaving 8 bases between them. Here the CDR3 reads CAISESTRDSPLHF. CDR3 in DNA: TGTGCCATCAGTGAGTCGACGAGGGATTCACCCCTCCACTTT.

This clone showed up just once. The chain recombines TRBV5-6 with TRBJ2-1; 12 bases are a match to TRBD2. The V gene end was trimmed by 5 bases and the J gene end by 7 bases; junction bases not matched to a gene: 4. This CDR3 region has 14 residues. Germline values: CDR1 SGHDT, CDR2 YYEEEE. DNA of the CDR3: TGTGCCAGCAGGCTAGCGGGGGGGGGTAATGAGCAGTTCTTC. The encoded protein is CASRLAGGGNEQFF. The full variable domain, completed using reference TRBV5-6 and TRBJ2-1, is DAGVTQSPTHLIKTRGQQVTLRCSPKSGHDTVSWYQQALGQGPQFIFQYYEEEERQRGNFPDRFSGHQFPNYSSELNVNALLLGDSALYLCASRLAGGGNEQFFGPGTRLTVL.

The CDR3 bases are TGTGCCAGCAGTGACAACAATAATTCACCCCTCCACTTT. It yields the protein CASSDNNNSPLHF. This sequence joins TRBV6-4 and TRBJ1-6; D not certain. Trimming took off 2 bases at V and 5 bases at J, with 4 bases between the two ends. This CDR3 is built from 13 residues. Germline V gives CDR1 MRHNA, CDR2 SNTAGT.

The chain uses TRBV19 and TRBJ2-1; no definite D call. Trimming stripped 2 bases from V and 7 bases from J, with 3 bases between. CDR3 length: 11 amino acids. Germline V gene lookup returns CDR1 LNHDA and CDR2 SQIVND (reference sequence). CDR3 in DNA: TGTGCCAGTAGTATACAGAATGAGCAGTTCTTC. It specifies CASSIQNEQFF. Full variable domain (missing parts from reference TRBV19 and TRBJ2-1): DGGITQSPKYLFRKEGQNVTLSCEQNLNHDAMYWYRQDPGQGLRLIYYSQIVNDFQKGDIAEGYSVSREKKESFPLTVTSAQKNPTAFYLCASSIQNEQFFGPGTRLTVL.

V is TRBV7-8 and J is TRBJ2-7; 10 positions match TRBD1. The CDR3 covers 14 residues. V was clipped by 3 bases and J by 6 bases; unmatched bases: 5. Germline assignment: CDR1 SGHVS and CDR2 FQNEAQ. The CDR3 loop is CASSLTGGVGEQYV. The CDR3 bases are TGTGCCAGCAGCTTGACAGGGGGCGTCGGCGAGCAGTACGTC.

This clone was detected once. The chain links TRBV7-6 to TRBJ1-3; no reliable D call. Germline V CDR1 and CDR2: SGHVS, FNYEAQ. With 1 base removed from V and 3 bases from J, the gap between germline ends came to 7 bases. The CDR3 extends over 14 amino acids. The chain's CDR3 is CASSLVRGGNTIYF. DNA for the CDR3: TGTGCCAGCAGCTTAGTGCGGGGTGGAAACACCATATATTTT.

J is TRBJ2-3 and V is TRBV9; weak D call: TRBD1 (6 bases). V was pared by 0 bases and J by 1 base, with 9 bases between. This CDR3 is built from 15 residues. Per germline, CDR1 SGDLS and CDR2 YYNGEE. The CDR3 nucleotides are TGTGCCAGCAGCGTAGAACAGGGAGGCACAGATACGCAGTATTTT. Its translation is CASSVEQGGTDTQYF.